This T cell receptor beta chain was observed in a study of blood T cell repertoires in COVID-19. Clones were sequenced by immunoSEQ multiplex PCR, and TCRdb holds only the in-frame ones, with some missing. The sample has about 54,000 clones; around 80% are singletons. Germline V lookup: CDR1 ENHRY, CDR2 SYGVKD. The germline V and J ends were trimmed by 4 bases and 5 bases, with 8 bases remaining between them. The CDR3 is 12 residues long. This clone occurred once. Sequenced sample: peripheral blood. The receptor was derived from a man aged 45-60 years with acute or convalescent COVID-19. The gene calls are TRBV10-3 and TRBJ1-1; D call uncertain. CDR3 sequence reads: CAISGGKTEAFF. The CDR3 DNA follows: TGTGCCATCAGTGGCGGTAAAACTGAAGCTTTCTTT.